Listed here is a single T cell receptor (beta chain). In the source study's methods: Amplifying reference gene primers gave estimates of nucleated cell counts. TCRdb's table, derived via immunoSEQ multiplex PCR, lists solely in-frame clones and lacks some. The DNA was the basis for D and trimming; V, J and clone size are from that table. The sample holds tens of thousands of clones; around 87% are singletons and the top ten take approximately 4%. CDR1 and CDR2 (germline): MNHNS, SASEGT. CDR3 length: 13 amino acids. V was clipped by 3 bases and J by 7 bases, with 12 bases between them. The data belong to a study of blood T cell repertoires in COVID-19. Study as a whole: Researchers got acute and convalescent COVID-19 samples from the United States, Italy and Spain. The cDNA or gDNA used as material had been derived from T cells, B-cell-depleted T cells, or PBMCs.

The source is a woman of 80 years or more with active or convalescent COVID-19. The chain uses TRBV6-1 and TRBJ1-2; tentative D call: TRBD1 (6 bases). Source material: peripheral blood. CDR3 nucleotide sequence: TGTGCCAGCAGTGACCTAGGGGGTTTTGGCTACACCTTC. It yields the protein CASSDLGGFGYTF.